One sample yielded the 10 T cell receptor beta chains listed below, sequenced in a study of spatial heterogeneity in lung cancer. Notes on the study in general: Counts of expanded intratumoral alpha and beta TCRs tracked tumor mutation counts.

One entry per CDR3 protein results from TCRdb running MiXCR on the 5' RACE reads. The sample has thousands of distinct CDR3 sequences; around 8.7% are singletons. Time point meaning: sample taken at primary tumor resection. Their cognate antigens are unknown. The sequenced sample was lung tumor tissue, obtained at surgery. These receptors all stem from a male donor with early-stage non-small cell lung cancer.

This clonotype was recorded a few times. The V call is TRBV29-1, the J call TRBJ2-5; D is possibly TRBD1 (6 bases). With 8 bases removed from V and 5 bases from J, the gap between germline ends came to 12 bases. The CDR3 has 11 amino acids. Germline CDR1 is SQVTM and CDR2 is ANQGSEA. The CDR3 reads CSFGQTETQYF. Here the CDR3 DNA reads TGCAGCTTCGGACAGACGGAGACCCAGTACTTC.

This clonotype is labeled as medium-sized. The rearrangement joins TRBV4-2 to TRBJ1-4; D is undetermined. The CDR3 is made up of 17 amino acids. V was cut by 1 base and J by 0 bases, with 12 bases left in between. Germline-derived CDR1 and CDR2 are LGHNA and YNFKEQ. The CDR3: CASSQGGENPTNEKLFF. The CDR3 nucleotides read TGTGCCAGCAGCCAAGGGGGAGAAAATCCAACTAATGAAAAACTGTTTTTT.

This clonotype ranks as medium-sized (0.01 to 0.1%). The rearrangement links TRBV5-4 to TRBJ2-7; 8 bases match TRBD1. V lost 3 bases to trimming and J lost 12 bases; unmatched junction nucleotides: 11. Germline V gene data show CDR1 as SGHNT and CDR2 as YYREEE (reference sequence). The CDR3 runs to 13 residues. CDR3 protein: CASSSPPGQGTYF. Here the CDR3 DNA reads TGTGCCAGCAGCTCGCCGCCCGGACAGGGTACGTACTTC. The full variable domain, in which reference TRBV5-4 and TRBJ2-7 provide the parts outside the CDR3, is ETGVTQSPTHLIKTRGQQVTLRCSSQSGHNTVSWYQQALGQGPQFIFQYYREEENGRGNFPPRFSGLQFPNYSSELNVNALELDDSALYLCASSSPPGQGTYFGPGTRLTVT.

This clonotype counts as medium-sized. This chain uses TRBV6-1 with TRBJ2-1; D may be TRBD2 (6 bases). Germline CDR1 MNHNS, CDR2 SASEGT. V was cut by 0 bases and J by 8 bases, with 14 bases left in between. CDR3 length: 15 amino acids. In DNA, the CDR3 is TGTGCCAGCAGTGAAGCTGCGGGGCTTAGTGATGAGCAGTTCTTC. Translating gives CASSEAAGLSDEQFF.

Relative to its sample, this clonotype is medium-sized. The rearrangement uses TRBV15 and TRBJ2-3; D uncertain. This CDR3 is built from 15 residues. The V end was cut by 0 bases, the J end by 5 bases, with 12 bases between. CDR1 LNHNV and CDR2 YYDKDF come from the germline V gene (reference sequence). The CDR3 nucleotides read TGTGCCACCAGCAGAGATTACACCAGCGTAGATACGCAGTATTTT. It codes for CATSRDYTSVDTQYF.

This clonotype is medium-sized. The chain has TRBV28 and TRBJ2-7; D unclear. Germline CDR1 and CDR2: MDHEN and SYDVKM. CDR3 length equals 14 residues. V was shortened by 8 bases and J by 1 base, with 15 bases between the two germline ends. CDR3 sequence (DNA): TGTGCCAGCTTCCCGCCCGGCAGTTCCTACGAGCAGTACTTC. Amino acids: CASFPPGSSYEQYF.

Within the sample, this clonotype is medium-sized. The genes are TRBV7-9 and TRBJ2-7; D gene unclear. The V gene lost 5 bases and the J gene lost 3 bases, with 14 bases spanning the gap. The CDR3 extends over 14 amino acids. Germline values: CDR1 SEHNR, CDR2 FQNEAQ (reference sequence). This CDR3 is CASSAGGRFYEQYF. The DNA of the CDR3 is TGTGCCAGCAGCGCCGGTGGGCGGTTCTACGAGCAGTACTTC.

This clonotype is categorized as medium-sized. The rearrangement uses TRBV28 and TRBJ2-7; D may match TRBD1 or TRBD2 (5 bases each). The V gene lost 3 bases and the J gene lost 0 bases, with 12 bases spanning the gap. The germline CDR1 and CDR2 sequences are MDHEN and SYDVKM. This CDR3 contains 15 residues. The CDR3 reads CASSLMGVSSYEQYF. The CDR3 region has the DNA TGTGCCAGCAGTTTGATGGGGGTAAGCTCCTACGAGCAGTACTTC.

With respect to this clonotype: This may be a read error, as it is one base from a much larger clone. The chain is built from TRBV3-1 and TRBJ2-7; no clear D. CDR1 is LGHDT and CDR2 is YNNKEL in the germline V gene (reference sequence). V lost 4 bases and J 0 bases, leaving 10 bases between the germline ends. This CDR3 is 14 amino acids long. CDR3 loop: CASSPLVRSYEQYF. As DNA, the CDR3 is TGTGCCAGCAGCCCTCTAGTGCGCTCCTACGAGCAGTACTTC.

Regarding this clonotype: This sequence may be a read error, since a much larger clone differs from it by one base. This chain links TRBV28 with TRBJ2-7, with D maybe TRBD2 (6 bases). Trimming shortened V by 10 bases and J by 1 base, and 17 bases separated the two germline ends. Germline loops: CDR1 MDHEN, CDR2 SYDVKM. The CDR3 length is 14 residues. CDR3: CANTGDGSSYEQYF. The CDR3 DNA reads TGTGCCAACACGGGGGACGGAAGTTCCTACGAGCAGTACTTC.